This record looks at one TCR beta chain sequence and its context. Antigen: not known. The CDR3 covers 16 residues. The germline gives CDR1 SGHTA, CDR2 FQGNSA. Trimming removed 2 bases from V and 2 bases from J, with 13 bases in between. The data were produced by immunoSEQ multiplex PCR, yet TCRdb's version contains in-frame clones alone and is incomplete. The sample yields about 2 million clones, about 95% seen once. This entry comes from a study of shared clonotypes between healthy human individuals. Study-wide results and limits: Around 5% was the fraction of naive CD4 clonotypes found shared across a handful of donors.

Specimen: naive CD4+ T cells sorted from blood. As for subset: CD45RA+ positively selected. The TCR comes from a man between 18 and 29 years old in good health. The chain joins TRBV7-2 to TRBJ2-1; D could derive from TRBD1 or TRBD2 (5 bases each). CDR3 sequence: CASSLSRQGAYNEQFF. In nucleotides, the CDR3 is TGTGCCAGCAGCTTATCCCGCCAGGGAGCCTACAATGAGCAGTTCTTC.